The entry below gives a single T cell receptor (beta chain) sequence along with its context. These data come from a study of patients and donors after allogeneic stem cell transplantation. Each CDR3 protein is one row after TCRdb ran MiXCR on the RT-PCR reads. The sample includes about a million distinct CDR3 sequences, 18% of them seen just once. The sample comprised blood, either unsorted or a sorted T cell fraction (not recorded which). The TCR originated in a human donor who was either an allogeneic HSCT recipient or a stem cell or donor lymphocyte infusion donor (not recorded which). It is not recorded whose cells these are; they may come from a transplant donor.

The CDR3 sequence: CSARDPGRSPIYEQYF. CDR3 coding DNA: TGCAGTGCTAGAGATCCCGGGAGGTCTCCTATCTACGAGCAGTACTTC. This rearrangement joins TRBV20-1 to TRBJ2-7; 7 positions match TRBD2. The CDR3 runs 16 residues. Germline-derived CDR1 and CDR2 are DFQATT and SNEGSKA (reference sequence). V was pared by 0 bases and J by 3 bases, with 11 bases of the junction left unmatched.